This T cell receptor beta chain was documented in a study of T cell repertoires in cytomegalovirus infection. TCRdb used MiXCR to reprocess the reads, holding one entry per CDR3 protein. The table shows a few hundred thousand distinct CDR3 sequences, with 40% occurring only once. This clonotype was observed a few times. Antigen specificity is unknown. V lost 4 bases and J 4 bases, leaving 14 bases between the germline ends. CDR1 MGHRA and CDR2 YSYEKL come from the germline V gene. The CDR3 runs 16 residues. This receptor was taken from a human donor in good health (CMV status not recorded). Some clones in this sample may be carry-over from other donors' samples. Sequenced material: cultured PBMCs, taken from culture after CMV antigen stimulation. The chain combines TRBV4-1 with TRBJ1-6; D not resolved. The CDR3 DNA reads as TGCGCCAGCAGCCCCCGAGGGATTGAGTATAATTCACCCCTCCACTTT. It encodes CASSPRGIEYNSPLHF.